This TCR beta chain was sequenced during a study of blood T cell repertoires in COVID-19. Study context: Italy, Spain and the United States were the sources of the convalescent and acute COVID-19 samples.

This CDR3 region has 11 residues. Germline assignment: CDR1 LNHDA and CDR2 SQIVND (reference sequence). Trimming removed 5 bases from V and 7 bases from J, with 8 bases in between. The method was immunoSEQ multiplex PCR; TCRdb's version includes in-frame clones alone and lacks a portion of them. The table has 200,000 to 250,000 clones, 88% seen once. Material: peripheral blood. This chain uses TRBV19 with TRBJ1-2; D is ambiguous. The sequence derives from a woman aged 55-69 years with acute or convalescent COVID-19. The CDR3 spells CASSRGGGYTF. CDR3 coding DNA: TGTGCCAGTAGTCGGGGTGGTGGCTACACCTTC.